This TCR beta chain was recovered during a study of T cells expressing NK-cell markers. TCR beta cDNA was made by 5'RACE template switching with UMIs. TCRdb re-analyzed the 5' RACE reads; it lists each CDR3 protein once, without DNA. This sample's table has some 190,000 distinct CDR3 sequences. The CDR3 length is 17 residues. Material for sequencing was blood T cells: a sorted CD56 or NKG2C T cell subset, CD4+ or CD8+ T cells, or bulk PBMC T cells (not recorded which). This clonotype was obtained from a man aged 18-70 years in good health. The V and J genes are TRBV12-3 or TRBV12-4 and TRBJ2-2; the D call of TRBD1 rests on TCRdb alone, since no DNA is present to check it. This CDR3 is CASRQSDRAKLTGELFF.